This passage covers 8 T cell receptor beta chains from one sample sequenced in a study of blood T cell repertoires in COVID-19. The protocol was immunoSEQ multiplex PCR, while the TCRdb copy is restricted to in-frame clones and leaves out a portion. The sample contains some 100,000 clones, 70% to 90% of which appear only once. Sequences were obtained from peripheral blood. These receptors all come from a woman aged 60-75 years with acute or convalescent COVID-19.

This clone was counted a single time. The chain recombines TRBV30 with TRBJ1-3; D may be TRBD1 (6 bases). V was cut by 8 bases and J by 0 bases, with 17 bases left in between. CDR1 and CDR2 from the germline V gene are GTSNPN and SVGIG (reference sequence). CDR3 length equals 15 residues. The CDR3 sequence is CAGSLGGPSGNTIYF. Here the CDR3 DNA reads TGTGCCGGGTCTTTAGGGGGACCCTCTGGAAACACCATATATTTT.

The rearrangement links TRBV7-3 to TRBJ2-1; TRBD1 might be the D (5 bases). This CDR3 region has 13 residues. Trimming pared 5 bases from V and 8 bases from J, leaving 13 bases between. Germline loops: CDR1 SGHTA, CDR2 FQGTGA. The CDR3 is CASSPGSAHEQFF. The CDR3 DNA sequence: TGTGCCAGCAGCCCAGGGTCGGCCCATGAGCAGTTCTTC.

There are a few counts of this clone. Other DNA sequences in the same sample also yield this CDR3. The chain uses TRBV6-5 and TRBJ2-6, with a possible D match to TRBD2 (6 bases). Trimming removed 0 bases from V and 4 bases from J, with 10 bases in between. Per the germline V gene, CDR1 is MNHEY and CDR2 is SVGAGI. The CDR3 contains 16 residues. DNA for the CDR3: TGTGCCAGCAGTTACTCGGGGGGAGCCGGGGCCAACGTCCTGACTTTC. Amino acids: CASSYSGGAGANVLTF.

A single count supports this clone. The CDR3 sequence is CASRLSTGGQSPLHF. CDR3 DNA sequence: TGTGCCAGCAGGCTGTCGACAGGGGGCCAGTCACCCCTCCACTTT. The chain couples TRBV6-5 to TRBJ1-6; the match to TRBD1 covers 10 bases. The CDR3 is 15 amino acids. The germline gives CDR1 MNHEY, CDR2 SVGAGI. Trimming cost V 6 bases and J 10 bases; bases outside gene matches: 9.

This chain joins TRBV5-5 and TRBJ1-3; TRBD1 agrees at 8 bases. CDR1 and CDR2 (germline): SGHKS, YYEKEE (reference sequence). This CDR3 contains 14 residues. J lost 2 bases, V lost 4 bases, and 2 bases had no gene match. The CDR3 region has the DNA TGTGCCAGCAGCCTGGACAGGGCTGGAAACACCATATATTTT. Amino acid sequence: CASSLDRAGNTIYF.

The chain joins TRBV28 to TRBJ2-7; the match to TRBD2 covers 7 bases. The length of the CDR3 is 15 residues. V gave up 4 bases and J gave up 5 bases; unmatched junction bases: 11. Germline CDR1 is MDHEN and CDR2 is SYDVKM. The CDR3 sequence is CASSSGSGGRDEQYF. CDR3 nucleotide sequence: TGTGCCAGCAGTTCCGGGTCCGGGGGGAGAGACGAGCAGTACTTC.

The V and J genes are TRBV24-1 and TRBJ1-5, with D possibly matching TRBD1 (5 bases). Germline V gives CDR1 KGHDR, CDR2 SFDVKD. The CDR3 is made up of 13 amino acids. Trimming removed 9 bases at V and 5 bases at J, with 13 bases between. CDR3 sequence (DNA): TGTGCCACCCAAGTTCAGGGTGATCAGCCCCAGCATTTT. Protein: CATQVQGDQPQHF.

In this sample, this clone turned up once. This chain connects TRBV3-1 (or the pseudogene TRBV3-2) to TRBJ1-1; TRBD1 matches 8 bases. Trimming at V came to 8 bases and at J to 3 bases, leaving 11 bases not matched to a gene. The CDR3 has 15 residues. CDR1 is LGHDT, CDR2 YNNKEL, per germline (reference sequence). CDR3 in DNA: TGTGCCAGCGCCACCTCCGGGACAGGATACACTGAAGCTTTCTTT. Translating it yields CASATSGTGYTEAFF.